The following is a T cell receptor beta chain sequence with its context. Its antigen is unknown. The CDR3 is made up of 13 amino acids. Trimming shortened V by 1 base and J by 1 base, and 8 bases separated the two germline ends. Germline CDR1 is DFQATT and CDR2 is SNEGSKA (reference sequence). TCRdb itself ran the 5' RACE reads through MiXCR, one entry per CDR3 protein. The sample carries 540,000 or so distinct CDR3 sequences, about 20% recorded once. This sample stems from a study of T-cell memory formation after mild COVID-19. Study overall: The TCR clusters were mostly specific to one donor.

Whole-study results and caveats: Unconfirmed was the SARS-CoV-2 specificity of second-wave clones that peaked on day 37. There was a balanced CD4/CD8 profile in clones contracting day 15 to 85, and later expanders leaned CD4+. Among CD4+ contracting clones, most were CM and EM, and CD8+ ones EMRA.

J is TRBJ2-7 and V is TRBV20-1; no definite D call. This TCR derives from an adult woman who had mild COVID-19 (a few samples of this study predate the infection). Cell type and time point are not known. Material for sequencing was PBMCs or a T cell subset sorted from them (not recorded which). CDR3 sequence (DNA): TGCAGTGCTAGAGTAGGGCCTTCCTACGAGCAGTACTTC. Protein sequence: CSARVGPSYEQYF.